This TCR beta chain was sequenced for a study of cytomegalovirus exposure and HLA in healthy donors. Notes on the study in general: The authors enumerated some 170 TCR beta chains as linked to cytomegalovirus. One later analysis reportedly identified an Asian-associated ancestry cluster that showed fewer N-insertions than the approximately 700-donor mean.

Germline lookup yields CDR1 SEHNR and CDR2 FQNEAQ (reference sequence). Trimming left V 4 bases short and J 1 base short, with 11 bases between. The CDR3 sequence is 14 residues long. Primers: 60 Vbeta forward and 13 Jbeta reverse. Clones were read by immunoSEQ multiplex PCR, and TCRdb kept only the in-frame ones, dropping some. The sample yields around 150,000 clones, around 77% seen once. In the case of this clone: Its antigen remains unknown.

The V and J genes are TRBV7-9 and TRBJ2-7; possibly TRBD1 for D (6 bases). The receptor was isolated from a woman between 40 and 55 years old in good health and CMV-seronegative. The source material was PBMCs. CDR3 DNA: TGTGCCAGCAGCTCGTCCAGGGGATCCTACGAGCAGTACTTC. It encodes CASSSSRGSYEQYF.